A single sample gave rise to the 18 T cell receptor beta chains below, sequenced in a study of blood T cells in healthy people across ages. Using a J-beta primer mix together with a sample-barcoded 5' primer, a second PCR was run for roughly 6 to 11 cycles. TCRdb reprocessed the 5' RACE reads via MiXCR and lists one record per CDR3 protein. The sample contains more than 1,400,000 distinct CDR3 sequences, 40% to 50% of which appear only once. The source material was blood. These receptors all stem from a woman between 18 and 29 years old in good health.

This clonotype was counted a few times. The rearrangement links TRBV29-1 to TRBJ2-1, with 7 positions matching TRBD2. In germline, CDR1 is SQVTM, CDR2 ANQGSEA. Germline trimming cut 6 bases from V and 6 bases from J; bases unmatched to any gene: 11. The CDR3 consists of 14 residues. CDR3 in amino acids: CSVQLAKVSNEQFF. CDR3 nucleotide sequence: TGCAGCGTGCAACTAGCGAAAGTGAGCAATGAGCAGTTCTTC.

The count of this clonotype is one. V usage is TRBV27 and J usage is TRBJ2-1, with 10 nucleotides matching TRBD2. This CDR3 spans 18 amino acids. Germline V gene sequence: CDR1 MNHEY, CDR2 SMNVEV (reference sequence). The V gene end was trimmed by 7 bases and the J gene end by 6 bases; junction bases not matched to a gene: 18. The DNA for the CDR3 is TGTGCCAGCACGTTGGGGCAAGGGAAGCGGGGGGGCCGCAATGAGCAGTTCTTC. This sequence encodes CASTLGQGKRGGRNEQFF.

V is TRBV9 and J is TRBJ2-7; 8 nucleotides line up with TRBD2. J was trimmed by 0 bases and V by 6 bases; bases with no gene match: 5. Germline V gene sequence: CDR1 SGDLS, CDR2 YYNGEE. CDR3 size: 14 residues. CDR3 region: CASTRSGSSYEQYF. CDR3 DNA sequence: TGTGCCAGCACCCGAAGCGGGAGCTCCTACGAGCAGTACTTC.

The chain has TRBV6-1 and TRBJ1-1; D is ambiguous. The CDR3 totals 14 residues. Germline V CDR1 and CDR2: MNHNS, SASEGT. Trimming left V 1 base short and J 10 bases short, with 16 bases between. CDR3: CASSEGQGPLTAFF. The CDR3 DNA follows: TGTGCCAGCAGTGAAGGACAAGGGCCCCTGACAGCTTTCTTT.

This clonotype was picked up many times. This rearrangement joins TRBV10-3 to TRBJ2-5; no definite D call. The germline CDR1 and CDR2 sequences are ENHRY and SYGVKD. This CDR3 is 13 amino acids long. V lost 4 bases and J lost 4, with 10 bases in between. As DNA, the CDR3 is TGTGCCATCAGTGGGGCCGGAAGAGAGACCCAGTACTTC. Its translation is CAISGAGRETQYF.

Here the CDR3 DNA reads TGTGCCAGCAGCCCAGGACAGGTTTTAACGACTGAAGCTTTCTTT. It codes for CASSPGQVLTTEAFF. The rearrangement links TRBV7-9 to TRBJ1-1; the match to TRBD1 covers 7 bases. CDR3 size: 15 residues. Germline V gives CDR1 SEHNR, CDR2 FQNEAQ (reference sequence). With 5 bases clipped from V and 5 bases from J, the junction kept 11 bases outside the gene matches.

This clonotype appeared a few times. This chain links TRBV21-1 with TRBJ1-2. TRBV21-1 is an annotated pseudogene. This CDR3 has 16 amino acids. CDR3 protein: CASSKEEREGSYGYTF. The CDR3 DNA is TGTGCCAGCAGCAAAGAAGAAAGGGAAGGCTCCTATGGCTACACCTTC.

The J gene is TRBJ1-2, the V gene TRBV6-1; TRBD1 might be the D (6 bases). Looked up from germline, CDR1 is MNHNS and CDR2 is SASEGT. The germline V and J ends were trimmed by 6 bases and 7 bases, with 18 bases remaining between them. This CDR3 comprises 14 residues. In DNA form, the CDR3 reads TGTGCCAGCAGACACCGGGCAGGGGTTTTTGGCTACACCTTC. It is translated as CASRHRAGVFGYTF.

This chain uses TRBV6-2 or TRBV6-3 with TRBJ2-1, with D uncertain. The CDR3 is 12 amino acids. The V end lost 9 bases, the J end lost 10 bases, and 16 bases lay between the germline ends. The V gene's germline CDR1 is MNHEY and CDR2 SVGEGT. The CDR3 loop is CASIDPSYEQFF. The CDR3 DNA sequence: TGTGCCAGTATTGATCCCTCCTACGAGCAGTTCTTC.

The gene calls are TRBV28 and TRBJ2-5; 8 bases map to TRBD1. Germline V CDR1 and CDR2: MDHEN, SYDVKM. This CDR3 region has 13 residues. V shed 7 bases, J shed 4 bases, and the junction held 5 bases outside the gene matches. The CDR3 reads CASIPRGRETQYF. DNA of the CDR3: TGTGCCAGCATCCCCAGGGGGCGAGAGACCCAGTACTTC.

CDR3 bases: TGCGCCAGCAGCCCACGGGTCGGGGTAGATACGCAGTATTTT. Translating gives CASSPRVGVDTQYF. The V and J genes are TRBV5-1 and TRBJ2-3; perhaps TRBD2 as D (5 bases). Germline V gene sequence: CDR1 SGHRS, CDR2 YFSETQ. Trimming removed 4 bases from V and 5 bases from J, with 14 bases in between. The CDR3 extends over 14 amino acids.

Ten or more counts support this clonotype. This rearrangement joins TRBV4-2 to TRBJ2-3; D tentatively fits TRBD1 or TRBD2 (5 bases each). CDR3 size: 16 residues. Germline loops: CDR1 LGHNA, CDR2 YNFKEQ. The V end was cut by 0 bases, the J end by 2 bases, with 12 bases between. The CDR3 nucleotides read TGTGCCAGCAGCCAAGAAGGTTACGGGACCACAGATACGCAGTATTTT. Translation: CASSQEGYGTTDTQYF.

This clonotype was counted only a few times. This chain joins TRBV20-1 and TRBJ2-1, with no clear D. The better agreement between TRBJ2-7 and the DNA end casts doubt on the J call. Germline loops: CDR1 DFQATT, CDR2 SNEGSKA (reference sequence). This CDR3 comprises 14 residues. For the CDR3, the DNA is TGCAGTGCCCCGAGGCTGGGATTCGACAATGAGCAGTACTTC. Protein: CSAPRLGFDNEQYF.

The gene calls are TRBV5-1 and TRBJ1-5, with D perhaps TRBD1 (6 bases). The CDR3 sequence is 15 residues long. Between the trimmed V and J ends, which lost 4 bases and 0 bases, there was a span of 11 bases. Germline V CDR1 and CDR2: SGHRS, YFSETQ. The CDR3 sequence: CASSAGEYSNQPQHF. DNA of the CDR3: TGCGCCAGCAGCGCAGGGGAATATAGCAATCAGCCCCAGCATTTT.

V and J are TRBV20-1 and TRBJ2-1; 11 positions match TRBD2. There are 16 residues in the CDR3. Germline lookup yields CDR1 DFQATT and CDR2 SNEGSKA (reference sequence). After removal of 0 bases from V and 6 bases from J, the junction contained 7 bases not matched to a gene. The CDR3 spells CSARDLTSGIGNEQFF. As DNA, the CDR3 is TGCAGTGCTAGAGACTTGACTAGCGGGATCGGCAATGAGCAGTTCTTC.

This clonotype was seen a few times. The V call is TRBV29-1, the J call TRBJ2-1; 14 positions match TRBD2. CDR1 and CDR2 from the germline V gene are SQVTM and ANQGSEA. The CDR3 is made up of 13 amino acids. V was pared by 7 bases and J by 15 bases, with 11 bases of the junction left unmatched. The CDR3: CSAGLAGGPSGFF. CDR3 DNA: TGCAGCGCCGGACTAGCGGGGGGCCCTTCCGGGTTCTTC.

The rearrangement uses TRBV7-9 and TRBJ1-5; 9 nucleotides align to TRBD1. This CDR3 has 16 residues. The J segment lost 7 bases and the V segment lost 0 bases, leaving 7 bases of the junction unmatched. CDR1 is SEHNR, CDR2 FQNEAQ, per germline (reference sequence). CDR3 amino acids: CASSLAYGTGPQPQHF. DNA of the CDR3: TGTGCCAGCAGCTTAGCTTACGGGACAGGGCCCCAGCCCCAGCATTTT.

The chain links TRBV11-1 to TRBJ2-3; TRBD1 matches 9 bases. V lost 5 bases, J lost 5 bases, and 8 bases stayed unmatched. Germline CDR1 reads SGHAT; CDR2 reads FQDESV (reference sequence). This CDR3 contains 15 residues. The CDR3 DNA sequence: TGTGCCAGCAGCGCCGGGACAGGGTTGAAAGATACGCAGTATTTT. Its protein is CASSAGTGLKDTQYF.